This T cell receptor beta chain was captured in a study of cytomegalovirus exposure and HLA in healthy donors. General study results and limits: In a later analysis, common viral pathogens appeared linked to several of the most significant clusters. About 87% or about 30% of the time was how often most TCR beta V segments were productive, according to an earlier analysis. Highly shared variants forming one cluster were likely a sequencing artifact.

In germline, CDR1 is SGHTA, CDR2 FQGTGA. The CDR3 has 14 residues. V lost 5 bases and J lost 13, with 21 bases in between. As to this clone: Its antigen is still unknown.

PCR primers comprised 60 Vbeta and 13 Jbeta primers. Clones were sequenced by immunoSEQ multiplex PCR, and TCRdb holds only the in-frame ones, with some missing. In total, the table holds tens of thousands of clones. The TCR sequence derives from a woman aged 55-69 years in good health and CMV-seronegative. The chain is built from TRBV7-3 and TRBJ2-1; D might be TRBD2 (6 bases). What was sequenced was PBMCs. The CDR3 region has the DNA TGTGCCAGCAGCGGATCGGGACTTACCCGGAACCAGTTCTTC. This codes for CASSGSGLTRNQFF.